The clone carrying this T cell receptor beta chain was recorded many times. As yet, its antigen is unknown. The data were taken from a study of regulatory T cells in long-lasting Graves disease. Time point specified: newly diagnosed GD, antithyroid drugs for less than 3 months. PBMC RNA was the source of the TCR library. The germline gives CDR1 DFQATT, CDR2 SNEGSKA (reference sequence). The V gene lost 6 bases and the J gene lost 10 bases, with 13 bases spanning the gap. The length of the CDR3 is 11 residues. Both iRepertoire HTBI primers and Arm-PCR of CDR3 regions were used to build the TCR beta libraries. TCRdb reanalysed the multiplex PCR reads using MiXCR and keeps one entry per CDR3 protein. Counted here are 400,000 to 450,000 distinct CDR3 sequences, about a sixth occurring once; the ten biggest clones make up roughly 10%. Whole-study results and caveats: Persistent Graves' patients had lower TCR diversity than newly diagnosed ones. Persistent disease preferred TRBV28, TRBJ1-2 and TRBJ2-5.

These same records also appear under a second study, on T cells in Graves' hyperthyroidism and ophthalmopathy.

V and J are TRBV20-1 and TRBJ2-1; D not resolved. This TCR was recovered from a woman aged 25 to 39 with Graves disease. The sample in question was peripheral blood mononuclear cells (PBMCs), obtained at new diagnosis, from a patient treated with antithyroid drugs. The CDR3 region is CSALGGHEQFF. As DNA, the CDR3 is TGCAGTGCGTTAGGTGGTCACGAGCAGTTCTTC.